The present T cell receptor (beta chain) was sequenced within a study of blood T cell repertoires in COVID-19. Study background: Researchers got acute and convalescent COVID-19 samples from the United States, Italy and Spain.

Libraries were prepared by immunoSEQ multiplex PCR; TCRdb keeps only in-frame clonotypes and omits some of them. The sample lists about 190,000 clones, around 83% occurring once. This clonotype was obtained from a woman aged 80 or over with acute or convalescent COVID-19. The specimen sequenced was peripheral blood.

The CDR3 DNA sequence: TGTGCCAGCACCAGGGATCCCCAGGGAGGCAACAATGAGCAGTTCTTC. Amino acids: CASTRDPQGGNNEQFF. The gene calls are TRBV9 and TRBJ2-1, with D possibly being TRBD2 (6 bases). Germline V CDR1 and CDR2: SGDLS, YYNGEE. This CDR3 is built from 16 residues. Trimming removed 6 bases from V and 5 bases from J, with 21 bases in between.